This paragraph covers one T cell receptor beta chain sequence. The data originate from a study of siplizumab effects on memory and regulatory T cells. Assays examined 75,000 to 100,000 TCR templates per sample. Generated by immunoSEQ multiplex PCR, the TCRdb table keeps only in-frame clones and is missing some. The sample shows roughly 26,000 clones, 80% to 90% of them seen only once. The CDR3 is made up of 12 amino acids. CDR1 is SQVTM and CDR2 is ANQGSEA in the germline V gene. V lost 2 bases and J 4 bases, leaving 8 bases between the germline ends. Sequencing was done on a sample of memory CD4+ T cells sorted from blood. The receptor was isolated from a human donor in good health. The chain links TRBV29-1 to TRBJ2-5, with a weak D call TRBD1 (6 bases). The CDR3 protein is CSVEWTAETQYF. The CDR3 DNA follows: TGCAGCGTTGAATGGACAGCAGAGACCCAGTACTTC.